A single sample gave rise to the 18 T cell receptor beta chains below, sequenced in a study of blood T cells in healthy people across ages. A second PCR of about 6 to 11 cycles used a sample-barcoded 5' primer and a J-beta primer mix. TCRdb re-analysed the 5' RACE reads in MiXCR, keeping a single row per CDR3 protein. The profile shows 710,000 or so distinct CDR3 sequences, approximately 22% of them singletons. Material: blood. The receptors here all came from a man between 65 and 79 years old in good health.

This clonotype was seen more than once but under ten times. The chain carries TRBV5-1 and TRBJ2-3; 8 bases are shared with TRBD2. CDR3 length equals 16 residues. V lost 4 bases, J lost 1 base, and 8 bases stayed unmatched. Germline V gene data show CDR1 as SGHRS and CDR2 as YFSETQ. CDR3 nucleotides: TGCGCCAGCAGCCCCGGGACTAGGGGGGGCACAGATACGCAGTATTTT. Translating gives CASSPGTRGGTDTQYF.

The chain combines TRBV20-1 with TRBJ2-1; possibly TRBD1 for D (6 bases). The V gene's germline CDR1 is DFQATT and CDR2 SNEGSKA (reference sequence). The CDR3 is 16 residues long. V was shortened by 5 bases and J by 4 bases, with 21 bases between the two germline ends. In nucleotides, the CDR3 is TGCAGTGCTCCCGACCCTCGTGGGACACGTTACAATGAGCAGTTCTTC. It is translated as CSAPDPRGTRYNEQFF.

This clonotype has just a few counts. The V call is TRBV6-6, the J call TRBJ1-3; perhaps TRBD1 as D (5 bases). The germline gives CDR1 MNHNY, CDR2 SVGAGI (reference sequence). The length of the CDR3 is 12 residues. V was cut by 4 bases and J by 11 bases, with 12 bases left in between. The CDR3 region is CASSSTAGSIYF. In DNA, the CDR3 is TGTGCCAGCAGTTCGACGGCAGGGTCCATATATTTT.

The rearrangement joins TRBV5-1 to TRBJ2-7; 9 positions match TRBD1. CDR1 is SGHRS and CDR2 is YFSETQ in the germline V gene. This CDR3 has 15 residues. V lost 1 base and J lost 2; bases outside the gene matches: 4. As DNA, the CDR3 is TGCGCCAGCAGCTTGCTACAGGGGGCCACCTACGAGCAGTACTTC. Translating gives CASSLLQGATYEQYF.

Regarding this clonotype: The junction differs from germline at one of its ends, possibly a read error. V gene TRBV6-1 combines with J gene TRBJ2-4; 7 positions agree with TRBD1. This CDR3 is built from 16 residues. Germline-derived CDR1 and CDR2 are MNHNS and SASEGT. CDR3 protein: CASSLKGAEAKNIQYF. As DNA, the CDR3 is TGTGCCAGCAGCCTTAAGGGGGCCGAGGCCAAAAACATTCAATACTTC.

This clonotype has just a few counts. DNA of the CDR3: TGTGCCAGCATCCAGGACAGGGGGCGCGGAAATGAAAAACTGTTTTTT. It specifies CASIQDRGRGNEKLFF. This chain uses TRBV2 with TRBJ1-4; 11 bases fit TRBD1. The V segment lost 7 bases and the J segment 5 bases; nucleotides outside the gene matches: 9. The CDR3 runs to 16 residues. Looked up from germline, CDR1 is SNHLY and CDR2 is FYNNEI.

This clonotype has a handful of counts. The CDR3 sequence: CASSFRTSGDYNEQFF. The CDR3 coding sequence is TGTGCCAGCAGCTTTCGGACTAGCGGGGACTACAATGAGCAGTTCTTC. The chain is built from TRBV7-8 and TRBJ2-1; 12 bases are a match to TRBD2. CDR3 size: 16 residues. Germline trimming cut 3 bases from V and 3 bases from J; bases unmatched to any gene: 3. Per the germline V gene, CDR1 is SGHVS and CDR2 is FQNEAQ.

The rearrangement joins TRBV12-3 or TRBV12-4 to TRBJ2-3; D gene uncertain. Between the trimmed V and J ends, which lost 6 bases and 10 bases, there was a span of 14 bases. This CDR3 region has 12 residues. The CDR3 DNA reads TGTGCCAGCAGAGTCCGCAGCGATGCGCAGTATTTT. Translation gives CASRVRSDAQYF.

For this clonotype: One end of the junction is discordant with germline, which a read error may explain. In nucleotides, the CDR3 is TGTGCCAGCAGCCCAACTAGCCTCTACTACAATGGGCAGTTCTTC. Translated, it gives CASSPTSLYYNGQFF. This chain connects TRBV7-9 to TRBJ2-1, with D tentatively TRBD2 (6 bases). The CDR3 is made up of 15 amino acids. Germline CDR1 SEHNR, CDR2 FQNEAQ (reference sequence).

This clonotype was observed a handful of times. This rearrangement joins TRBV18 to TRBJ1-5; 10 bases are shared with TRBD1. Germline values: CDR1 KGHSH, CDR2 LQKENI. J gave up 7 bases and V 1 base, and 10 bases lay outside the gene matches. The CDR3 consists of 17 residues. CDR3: CASSPLPGQGLEQPQHF. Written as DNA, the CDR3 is TGTGCCAGCTCACCACTGCCGGGACAGGGGTTGGAACAGCCCCAGCATTTT.

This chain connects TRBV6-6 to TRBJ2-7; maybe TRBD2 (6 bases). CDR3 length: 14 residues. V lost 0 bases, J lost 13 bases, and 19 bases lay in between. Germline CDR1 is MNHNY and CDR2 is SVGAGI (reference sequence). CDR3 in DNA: TGTGCCAGCAGTTACTCTCAATTGGGGGGTAGCTTATACTTC. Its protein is CASSYSQLGGSLYF.

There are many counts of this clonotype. The CDR3 nucleotides read TGCAGCGTAGAGACTAGCGGGAGACCGGATGAGCAGTTCTTC. Translating it yields CSVETSGRPDEQFF. This chain connects TRBV29-1 to TRBJ2-1; 12 bases align to TRBD2. Germline V CDR1 and CDR2: SQVTM, ANQGSEA. The CDR3 loop spans 14 amino acids. V lost 6 bases and J lost 8; bases outside the gene matches: 8.

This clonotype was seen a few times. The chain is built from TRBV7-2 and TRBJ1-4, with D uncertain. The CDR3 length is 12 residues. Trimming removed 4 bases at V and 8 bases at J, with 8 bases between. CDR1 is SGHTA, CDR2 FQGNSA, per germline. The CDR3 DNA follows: TGTGCCAGCAGCTATCCCAAGGAAAAACTGTTTTTT. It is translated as CASSYPKEKLFF.

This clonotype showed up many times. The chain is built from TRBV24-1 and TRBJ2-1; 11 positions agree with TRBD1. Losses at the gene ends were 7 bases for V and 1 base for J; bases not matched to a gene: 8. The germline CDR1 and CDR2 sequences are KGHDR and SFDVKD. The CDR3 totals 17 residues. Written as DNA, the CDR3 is TGTGCCACCAGCACGCCCGGGACAGGGGGGTCCTACAATGAGCAGTTCTTC. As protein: CATSTPGTGGSYNEQFF.

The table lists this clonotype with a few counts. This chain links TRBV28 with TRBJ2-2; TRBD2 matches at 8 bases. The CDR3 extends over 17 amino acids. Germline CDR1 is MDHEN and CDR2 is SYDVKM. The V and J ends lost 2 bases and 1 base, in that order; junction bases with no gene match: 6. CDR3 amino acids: CASSLARLAGNTGELFF. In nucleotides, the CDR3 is TGTGCCAGCAGTTTAGCAAGGCTAGCGGGGAACACCGGGGAGCTGTTTTTT. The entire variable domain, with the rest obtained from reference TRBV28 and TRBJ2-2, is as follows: DVKVTQSSRYLVKRTGEKVFLECVQDMDHENMFWYRQDPGLGLRLIYFSYDVKMKEKGDIPEGYSVSREKKERFSLILESASTNQTSMYLCASSLARLAGNTGELFFGEGSRLTVL.

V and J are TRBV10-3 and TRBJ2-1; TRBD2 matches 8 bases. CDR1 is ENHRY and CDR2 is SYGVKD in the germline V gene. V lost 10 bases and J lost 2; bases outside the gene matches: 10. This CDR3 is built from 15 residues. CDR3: CATAGGGIAYNEQFF. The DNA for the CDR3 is TGTGCCACCGCGGGCGGGGGGATAGCCTACAATGAGCAGTTCTTC.

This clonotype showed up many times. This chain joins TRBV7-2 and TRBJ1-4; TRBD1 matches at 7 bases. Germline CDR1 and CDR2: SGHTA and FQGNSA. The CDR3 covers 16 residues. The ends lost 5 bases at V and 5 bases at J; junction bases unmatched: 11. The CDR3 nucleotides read TGTGCCAGCAGCCCCCGGCCAAGGGGGCGGAATGAAAAACTGTTTTTT. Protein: CASSPRPRGRNEKLFF. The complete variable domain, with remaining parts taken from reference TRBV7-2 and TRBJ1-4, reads GAGVSQSPSNKVTEKGKDVELRCDPISGHTALYWYRQSLGQGLEFLIYFQGNSAPDKSGLPSDRFSAERTGGSVSTLTIQRTQQEDSAVYLCASSPRPRGRNEKLFFGSGTQLSVL.

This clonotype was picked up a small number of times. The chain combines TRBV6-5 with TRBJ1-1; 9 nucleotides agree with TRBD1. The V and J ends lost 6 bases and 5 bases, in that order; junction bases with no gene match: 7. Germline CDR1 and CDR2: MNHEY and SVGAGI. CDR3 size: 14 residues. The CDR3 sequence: CASRPGQGWTEAFF. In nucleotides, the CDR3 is TGTGCCAGCAGACCGGGACAGGGATGGACTGAAGCTTTCTTT.